Below, 3 T cell receptor beta chains from the same sample are listed, as sequenced in a study of cytomegalovirus exposure and HLA in healthy donors (TCRdb year 2017). The library relied on the immunoSEQ multiplex PCR assay. A mixture of 60 forward primers for TCR Vbeta segments and 13 reverse primers for TCR Jbeta segments was used in the multiplex PCR. The source is immuneACCESS, and TCRdb retained only in-frame sequences with V and J called. Part of the clones is not carried over; for the studies checked, unresolved V genes explain less than half of this, and the remainder is unexplained. Within this sample are roughly 100,000 clones, with roughly 69% of them counted one time only. Around 4% of the sample lies in the top ten. The specimen sequenced was PBMCs. The receptor set was obtained from a man aged 25 to 40 in good health and CMV-seropositive.

The CDR3 DNA reads as TGTGCCAGCAGTTTCAGACTGCCGAGCATTCAGTACTTC. Translation: CASSFRLPSIQYF. The V gene is TRBV27, the J gene TRBJ2-4, with unresolved D. V was trimmed by 3 bases and J by 9 bases, leaving 12 bases between them. The CDR3 loop spans 13 amino acids. The V gene's germline CDR1 is MNHEY and CDR2 SMNVEV (reference sequence).

V gene TRBV5-1 combines with J gene TRBJ2-5, with D possibly being TRBD1 (5 bases). Trimming cost V 0 bases and J 3 bases, with 12 bases left between them. The CDR3 runs 15 residues. Germline V gene sequence: CDR1 SGHRS, CDR2 YFSETQ. The CDR3 DNA follows: TGCGCCAGCAGCTTGGTTCAGGGAAGGGAAGAGACCCAGTACTTC. Translation: CASSLVQGREETQYF.

The chain couples TRBV19 to TRBJ2-1, with 8 bases aligning to TRBD1. The CDR3 spans 13 residues. The ends lost 6 bases at V and 7 bases at J; junction bases unmatched: 5. From germline, CDR1 is LNHDA and CDR2 SQIVND (reference sequence). The chain's CDR3 is CASSLTGGNEQFF. The CDR3 DNA is TGTGCCAGTAGCTTAACAGGGGGGAATGAGCAGTTCTTC. Complete variable domain (other parts from reference TRBV19 and TRBJ2-1): DGGITQSPKYLFRKEGQNVTLSCEQNLNHDAMYWYRQDPGQGLRLIYYSQIVNDFQKGDIAEGYSVSREKKESFPLTVTSAQKNPTAFYLCASSLTGGNEQFFGPGTRLTVL.